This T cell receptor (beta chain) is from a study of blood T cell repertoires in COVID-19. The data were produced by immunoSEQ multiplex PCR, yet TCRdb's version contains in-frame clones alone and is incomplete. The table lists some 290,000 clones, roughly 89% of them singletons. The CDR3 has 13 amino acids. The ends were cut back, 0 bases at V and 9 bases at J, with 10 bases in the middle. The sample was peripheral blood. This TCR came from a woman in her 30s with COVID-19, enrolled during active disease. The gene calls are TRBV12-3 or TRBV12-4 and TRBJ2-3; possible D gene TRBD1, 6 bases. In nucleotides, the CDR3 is TGTGCCAGCAGTTTAGCGCGGCAGGGGACGCAGTATTTT. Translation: CASSLARQGTQYF.